The 3 T cell receptor beta chains given below trace back to one sample, sequenced in a study of PD-L1 blockade in urothelial cancer. The sample's time point: peripheral blood 6 weeks after treatment start. Profiled with immunoSEQ multiplex PCR; TCRdb holds only in-frame clones, not every one. This table holds about 51,000 clones, around nine tenths found once. The specimen was PBMCs, collected around atezolizumab (anti-PD-L1) treatment. The receptors come from a man in his 60s with urothelial cancer.

The gene calls are TRBV25-1 and TRBJ2-7, with D possibly TRBD1 on 5 matching bases. V lost 7 bases and J 6 bases, leaving 22 bases between the germline ends. This CDR3 has 15 amino acids. The germline CDR1 and CDR2 sequences are MGHDK and SYGVNS. The CDR3 sequence is CASIPGRGQSGEQYF. The CDR3 nucleotides read TGTGCCAGCATCCCGGGTAGGGGCCAGTCGGGCGAGCAGTACTTC.

V and J are TRBV9 and TRBJ2-7, with TRBD2 matching 8 bases. This CDR3 spans 16 amino acids. The germline V gene has CDR1 SGDLS and CDR2 YYNGEE. V shed 3 bases, J shed 0 bases, and the junction held 8 bases outside the gene matches. CDR3 loop: CASSAFSGESSYEQYF. The DNA of the CDR3 is TGTGCCAGCAGCGCGTTTAGCGGGGAGAGCTCCTACGAGCAGTACTTC. Full variable domain (remainder filled in from reference TRBV9 and TRBJ2-7): DSGVTQTPKHLITATGQRVTLRCSPRSGDLSVYWYQQSLDQGLQFLIQYYNGEERAKGNILERFSAQQFPDLHSELNLSSLELGDSALYFCASSAFSGESSYEQYFGPGTRLTVT.

The chain carries TRBV5-6 and TRBJ1-3; 7 nucleotides align to TRBD1. Germline values: CDR1 SGHDT, CDR2 YYEEEE. The CDR3 is 14 residues long. The V segment lost 4 bases and the J segment 0 bases; nucleotides outside the gene matches: 1. The CDR3 DNA follows: TGTGCCAGCAGCCGGACAGGCTCTGGAAACACCATATATTTT. Its protein product is CASSRTGSGNTIYF. The variable domain in full, with the rest retrieved from reference TRBV5-6 and TRBJ1-3, is DAGVTQSPTHLIKTRGQQVTLRCSPKSGHDTVSWYQQALGQGPQFIFQYYEEEERQRGNFPDRFSGHQFPNYSSELNVNALLLGDSALYLCASSRTGSGNTIYFGEGSWLTVV.